Presented here are 10 T cell receptor beta chains from one specimen sequenced in a study of blood T cell repertoires in COVID-19. Libraries were prepared by immunoSEQ multiplex PCR; TCRdb keeps only in-frame clonotypes and omits some of them. The data show over 200,000 clones, around 87% seen once. The material sequenced was peripheral blood. These receptor sequences come from a woman aged 25 to 39 who had recovered from COVID-19.

The gene calls are TRBV7-2 and TRBJ1-2; D not resolved. V was pared by 2 bases and J by 0 bases, with 7 bases between. This CDR3 spans 14 amino acids. The germline CDR1 and CDR2 sequences are SGHTA and FQGNSA. The CDR3 bases are TGTGCCAGCAGCTTAAGCGTAGCTAACTATGGCTACACCTTC. This gives the protein CASSLSVANYGYTF. The whole variable domain, remainder taken from reference TRBV7-2 and TRBJ1-2, is GAGVSQSPSNKVTEKGKDVELRCDPISGHTALYWYRQSLGQGLEFLIYFQGNSAPDKSGLPSDRFSAERTGGSVSTLTIQRTQQEDSAVYLCASSLSVANYGYTFGSGTRLTVV.

The chain has TRBV9 and TRBJ2-7; 7 bases align to TRBD1. Looked up from germline, CDR1 is SGDLS and CDR2 is YYNGEE. With V trimmed by 5 bases and J by 2 bases, 7 bases remained unmatched. There are 14 residues in the CDR3. CDR3 residues: CASSRTGSPYEQYF. The DNA of the CDR3 is TGTGCCAGCAGTCGGACAGGATCCCCCTACGAGCAGTACTTC.

J is TRBJ2-5 and V is TRBV21-1; the tabulated D call, TRBD2, remains unverified against the DNA. TRBV21-1 is termed a pseudogene. This CDR3 spans 18 amino acids. Here the CDR3 reads CASKHWTSGGVYQETQYF. In nucleotides, the CDR3 is TGTGCCAGCAAGCACTGGACTAGCGGGGGAGTGTACCAAGAGACCCAGTACTTC.

The chain links TRBV18 to TRBJ1-1; D is perhaps TRBD1 (6 bases). Trimming left V 2 bases short and J 6 bases short, with 13 bases between. This CDR3 contains 14 residues. CDR1 is KGHSH, CDR2 LQKENI, per germline. The CDR3 DNA sequence: TGTGCCAGCTCACCAGACAGACAGGTACCTGAAGCTTTCTTT. As protein: CASSPDRQVPEAFF. Variable domain in full (rest from reference TRBV18 and TRBJ1-1): NAGVMQNPRHLVRRRGQEARLRCSPMKGHSHVYWYRQLPEEGLKFMVYLQKENIIDESGMPKERFSAEFPKEGPSILRIQQVVRGDSAAYFCASSPDRQVPEAFFGQGTRLTVV.

The gene calls are TRBV4-2 and TRBJ2-2; TRBD2 aligns across 10 bases. V trimming: 4 bases; J trimming: 3 bases; junction bases outside the gene matches: 8. The CDR3 covers 17 residues. CDR1 is LGHNA, CDR2 YNFKEQ, per germline. CDR3 bases: TGTGCCAGCAGCCCCCCTGGGAGCGGGGGGGACACCGGGGAGCTGTTTTTT. Amino acid sequence: CASSPPGSGGDTGELFF.

This clone was observed a few times. Other DNA variants within this sample encode the same CDR3. The J gene is TRBJ1-5, the V gene TRBV19, with 7 bases fitting TRBD1. Germline CDR1 reads LNHDA; CDR2 reads SQIVND (reference sequence). V lost 6 bases to trimming and J lost 0 bases; unmatched junction nucleotides: 2. This CDR3 is 14 amino acids long. The CDR3 coding sequence is TGTGCCAGTAGGGACAGGTATAGCAATCAGCCCCAGCATTTT. As protein: CASRDRYSNQPQHF.

J is TRBJ1-1 and V is TRBV5-5, with 8 bases matching TRBD1. Germline CDR1 reads SGHKS; CDR2 reads YYEKEE (reference sequence). Trimming removed 7 bases from V and 4 bases from J; junction bases left unmatched: 18. The length of the CDR3 is 17 residues. CDR3 DNA sequence: TGTGCCAGCGGGACAGGAGGGTTAGGGGATGTGAGCACTGAAGCTTTCTTT. Protein: CASGTGGLGDVSTEAFF.

The gene calls are TRBV10-3 and TRBJ2-3; tentative D call: TRBD1 (6 bases). CDR1 and CDR2 from the germline V gene are ENHRY and SYGVKD. V shed 7 bases and J shed 10 bases, with 21 bases lying between them. The CDR3 has 14 residues. CDR3 region: CAITLRDTLSPQYF. The CDR3 bases are TGTGCCATCACCTTACGGGACACACTCTCCCCGCAGTATTTT.

This clone was found once. V usage is TRBV7-2 and J usage is TRBJ2-7, with a possible D match to TRBD1 (6 bases). The ends were cut back, 6 bases at V and 1 base at J, with 10 bases in the middle. From germline, CDR1 is SGHTA and CDR2 FQGNSA. The CDR3 is 13 amino acids. CDR3 bases: TGTGCCAGCAGTAGTGACAGGTCCTACGAGCAGTACTTC. It is translated as CASSSDRSYEQYF.

The chain couples TRBV7-3 to TRBJ2-1; D might be TRBD1 (6 bases). The CDR3 has 16 residues. The V gene lost 2 bases and the J gene lost 0 bases, with 11 bases spanning the gap. The germline CDR1 and CDR2 sequences are SGHTA and FQGTGA. CDR3 region: CASSLLGQSSYNEQFF. CDR3 DNA sequence: TGTGCCAGCAGCTTACTAGGACAGAGCTCCTACAATGAGCAGTTCTTC.